The clone carrying this T cell receptor beta chain is a singleton in its sample. The data originate from a study of blood T cell repertoires in COVID-19. About the research overall: T cells, B-cell-depleted T cells, or PBMCs provided the cDNA or gDNA that served as material.

The CDR3 totals 13 residues. Germline-derived CDR1 and CDR2 are WNHNN and SYGVQD (reference sequence). V was cut by 3 bases and J by 1 base, with 6 bases left in between. Under the authors' procedure: From reference gene primer amplification, estimates of nucleated cell counts were derived. The table came from immunoSEQ multiplex PCR; TCRdb's copy has only in-frame clones and leaves some out. V and J calls and clone size follow that table, whereas D and trimming were derived from the DNA. Of approximately 460,000 clones in the sample, approximately 92% were seen once. Sequences were obtained from peripheral blood. The clonotype comes from a man aged 18 to 29 with COVID-19, enrolled during active disease. This chain links TRBV10-1 with TRBJ1-1, with D maybe TRBD1 (5 bases). The CDR3 bases are TGCGCCAGCAGTGACACAGGGAACACTGAAGCTTTCTTT. Its protein product is CASSDTGNTEAFF.